This TCR beta chain appears in the sequencing data of a study of vaccination effects on CD4 cells after COVID-19. CDR1 and CDR2 from the germline V gene are LGHNT and FRNRAP. This CDR3 comprises 16 residues. After removal of 1 base from V and 3 bases from J, the junction contained 2 bases not matched to a gene. After expansion with viral peptide pools in the ViraFEST assay, antigen-specific CD4+ T cells were sequenced. It was after approximately 11 days of culture that CD4+ T cells were isolated. Two-dose BNT162b2 or mRNA-1273 vaccination was given to participants. On both days 3 and 7, half of the culture medium was replaced with IL-2 medium. Study results and caveats: No early post-infection timepoints were available in the study, which also included few convalescent patients.

Details on this clone: Antigen unknown.

Assay used: immunoSEQ multiplex PCR; TCRdb lists only in-frame clones, some missing. The table includes tens of thousands of clones, around 73% detected once. The starting material was CD4+ T cells from PBMCs cultured with HCoV-229E spike peptides, obtained after COVID-19 vaccination. The chain is built from TRBV12-5 and TRBJ2-6, with 8 bases aligning to TRBD1. The sequence derives from a human donor who received a COVID-19 vaccine. The CDR3, as DNA: TGTGCTAGTGGTTTGGGACAGGGGAATGGGGCCAACGTCCTGACTTTC. Translating gives CASGLGQGNGANVLTF.